The 7 T cell receptor beta chains below come from one sample, sequenced in a study of shared clonotypes between healthy human individuals. Naive CD8 cells were CD45RO-negative, positively selected for CCR7, excluding terminally differentiated effector memory CD45RA+ cells. Libraries were prepared by immunoSEQ multiplex PCR; TCRdb keeps only in-frame clonotypes and omits some of them. The sample has roughly 570,000 clones; 95% to 98% are singletons. The sequenced sample was naive CD8+ T cells sorted from blood. The receptors come from a man aged 25-40 years in good health.

The gene calls are TRBV5-6 and TRBJ2-7, with 9 bases fitting TRBD1. Trimming at V came to 4 bases and at J to 6 bases, leaving 2 bases not matched to a gene. This CDR3 is built from 12 residues. The germline V gene has CDR1 SGHDT and CDR2 YYEEEE. For the CDR3, the DNA is TGTGCCAGCAGCGGGACAGGGCTCGAGCAGTACTTC. Translated, it gives CASSGTGLEQYF. The full variable domain, with the rest looked up from reference TRBV5-6 and TRBJ2-7, is DAGVTQSPTHLIKTRGQQVTLRCSPKSGHDTVSWYQQALGQGPQFIFQYYEEEERQRGNFPDRFSGHQFPNYSSELNVNALLLGDSALYLCASSGTGLEQYFGPGTRLTVT.

The V gene is TRBV11-1, the J gene TRBJ2-1; D is unresolved. Trimming left V 6 bases short and J 0 bases short, with 9 bases between. The germline V gene has CDR1 SGHAT and CDR2 FQDESV (reference sequence). The CDR3 is made up of 14 amino acids. The CDR3 spells CASRDRISYNEQFF. The CDR3 DNA follows: TGTGCCAGCAGGGATCGTATCTCCTACAATGAGCAGTTCTTC.

The chain carries TRBV18 and TRBJ2-5, with no clear D. Germline CDR1 reads KGHSH; CDR2 reads LQKENI. The V and J ends lost 0 bases and 0 bases respectively, with 8 bases between them. This CDR3 spans 15 amino acids. The CDR3 DNA sequence: TGTGCCAGCTCACCACCATTGGGGTACCAAGAGACCCAGTACTTC. It codes for CASSPPLGYQETQYF.

The chain couples TRBV19 to TRBJ2-4; 10 positions agree with TRBD1. Per germline, CDR1 LNHDA and CDR2 SQIVND (reference sequence). V lost 6 bases, J lost 5 bases, and 4 bases stayed unmatched. The CDR3 is made up of 14 amino acids. The CDR3 is CASRDRGRENIQYF. The CDR3, as DNA: TGTGCCAGTAGAGACAGGGGGCGAGAAAACATTCAGTACTTC.

This rearrangement joins TRBV10-3 to TRBJ2-2; D is unresolved. The V end was cut by 2 bases, the J end by 6 bases, with 4 bases between. The CDR3 spans 12 residues. The germline V gene encodes CDR1 ENHRY and CDR2 SYGVKD. CDR3: CAISEGSGELFF. CDR3 DNA: TGTGCCATCAGTGAGGGGTCCGGGGAGCTGTTTTTT.

The rearrangement joins TRBV7-9 to TRBJ2-7; D tentatively reads TRBD1 or TRBD2 (6 bases each). There are 14 residues in the CDR3. CDR1 SEHNR and CDR2 FQNEAQ come from the germline V gene (reference sequence). Trimming shortened V by 5 bases and J by 5 bases, and 16 bases separated the two germline ends. The CDR3 sequence: CASSTPGAMDEQYF. The CDR3 nucleotides are TGTGCCAGCAGCACCCCGGGGGCTATGGACGAGCAGTACTTC.

V usage is TRBV5-1 and J usage is TRBJ2-7; TRBD1 agrees at 9 bases. After removal of 2 bases from V and 4 bases from J, the junction contained 10 bases not matched to a gene. The CDR3 spans 16 residues. Looked up from germline, CDR1 is SGHRS and CDR2 is YFSETQ. The DNA of the CDR3 is TGCGCCAGCAGCTTTGGGACAGGGAGTGGGGTTTACGAGCAGTACTTC. This gives the protein CASSFGTGSGVYEQYF.